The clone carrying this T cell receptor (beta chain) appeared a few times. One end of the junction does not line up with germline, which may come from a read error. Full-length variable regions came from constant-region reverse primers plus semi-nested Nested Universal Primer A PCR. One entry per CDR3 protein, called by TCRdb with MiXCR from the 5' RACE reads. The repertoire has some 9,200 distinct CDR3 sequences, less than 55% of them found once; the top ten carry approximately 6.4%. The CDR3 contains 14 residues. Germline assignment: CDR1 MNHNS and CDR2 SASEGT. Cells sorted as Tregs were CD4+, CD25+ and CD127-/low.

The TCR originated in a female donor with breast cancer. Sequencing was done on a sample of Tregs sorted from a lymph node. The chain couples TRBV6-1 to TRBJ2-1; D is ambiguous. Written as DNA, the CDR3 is TGTGCCGGCAGTGAATATATTCCGACCAATGAGCAGTTCTTC. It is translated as CAGSEYIPTNEQFF.